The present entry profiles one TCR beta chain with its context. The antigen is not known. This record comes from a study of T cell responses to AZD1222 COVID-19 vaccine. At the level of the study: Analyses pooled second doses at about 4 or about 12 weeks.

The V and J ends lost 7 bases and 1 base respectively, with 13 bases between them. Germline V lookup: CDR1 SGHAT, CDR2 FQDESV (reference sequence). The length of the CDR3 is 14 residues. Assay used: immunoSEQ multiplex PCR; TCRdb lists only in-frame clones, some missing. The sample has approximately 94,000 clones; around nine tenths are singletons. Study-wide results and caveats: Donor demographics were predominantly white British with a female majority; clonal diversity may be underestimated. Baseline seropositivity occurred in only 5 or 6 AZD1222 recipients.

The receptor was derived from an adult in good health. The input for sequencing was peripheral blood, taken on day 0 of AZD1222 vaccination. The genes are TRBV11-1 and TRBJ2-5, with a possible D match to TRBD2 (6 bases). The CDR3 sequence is CASNPGRFQETQYF. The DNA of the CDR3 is TGTGCCAGCAACCCCGGGAGATTCCAAGAGACCCAGTACTTC. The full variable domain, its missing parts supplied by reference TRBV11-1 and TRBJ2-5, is EAEVAQSPRYKITEKSQAVAFWCDPISGHATLYWYRQILGQGPELLVQFQDESVVDDSQLPKDRFSAERLKGVDSTLKIQPAELGDSAMYLCASNPGRFQETQYFGPGTRLLVL.